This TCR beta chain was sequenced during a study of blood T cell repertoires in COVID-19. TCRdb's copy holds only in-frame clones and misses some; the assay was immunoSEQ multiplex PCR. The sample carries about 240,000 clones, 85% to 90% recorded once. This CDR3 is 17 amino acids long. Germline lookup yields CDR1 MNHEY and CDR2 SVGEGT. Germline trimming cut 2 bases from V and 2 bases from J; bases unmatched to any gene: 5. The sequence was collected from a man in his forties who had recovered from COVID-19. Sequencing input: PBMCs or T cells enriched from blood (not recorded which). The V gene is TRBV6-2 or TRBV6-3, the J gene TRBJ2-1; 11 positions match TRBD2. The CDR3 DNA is TGTGCCAGCAGTTACGTCAAGGGACTAGCGGCCTACAATGAGCAGTTCTTC. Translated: CASSYVKGLAAYNEQFF.